A single sample gave rise to the 21 T cell receptor beta chains below, sequenced in a study of blood T cell repertoires in COVID-19 (dated by TCRdb to 2019 to 2021). The library was prepared using the immunoSEQ multiplex PCR assay. This immuneACCESS table, as held by TCRdb, lists in-frame sequences with V and J called but not all clones. Of the missing ones, under half trace to an unresolved V gene in checked studies; the others have no known cause. The sample profile shows 350,000 to 400,000 clones; roughly 90% of them were found once. Just over 7% of the sample belongs to the ten largest clones. The material sequenced was peripheral blood. Receptors were obtained from a woman aged 55-75 years with COVID-19, enrolled during active disease.

This sequence joins TRBV10-3 and TRBJ1-4; 8 nucleotides align to TRBD1. The J segment lost 0 bases and the V segment lost 5 bases, leaving 5 bases of the junction unmatched. This CDR3 comprises 16 residues. Germline V gene sequence: CDR1 ENHRY, CDR2 SYGVKD. CDR3 protein: CAISTGGASTNEKLFF. The CDR3 DNA follows: TGTGCCATCAGTACAGGGGGTGCGTCAACTAATGAAAAACTGTTTTTT.

This chain uses TRBV6-5 with TRBJ2-1, with 7 bases matching TRBD2. The V gene end was trimmed by 5 bases and the J gene end by 8 bases; junction bases not matched to a gene: 3. Germline CDR1 is MNHEY and CDR2 is SVGAGI. This CDR3 is built from 12 residues. CDR3 coding DNA: TGTGCCAGCAGTAAGACTAGCTATGAGCAGTTCTTC. Translation gives CASSKTSYEQFF.

The V and J genes are TRBV18 and TRBJ1-1; no definite D call. Trimming removed 3 bases from V and 1 base from J, with 6 bases in between. Germline-derived CDR1 and CDR2 are KGHSH and LQKENI. CDR3 length: 13 residues. DNA of the CDR3: TGTGCCAGCTCACCCGGGGAGAACACTGAAGCTTTCTTT. Translation gives CASSPGENTEAFF.

The J gene is TRBJ2-3, the V gene TRBV4-2; possible D gene TRBD2, 6 bases. Trimming stripped 0 bases from V and 8 bases from J, with 15 bases between. This CDR3 has 15 residues. Germline values: CDR1 LGHNA, CDR2 YNFKEQ. The CDR3 coding sequence is TGTGCCAGCAGCCAAGAAGCGGGCCGCCGAAGTACGCAGTATTTT. This sequence encodes CASSQEAGRRSTQYF.

This clone was detected only once. The CDR3 DNA reads as TGTGCCAGCAGCTCCATGGGGGGGCGCGGGGAGACCCAGTACTTC. Translating it yields CASSSMGGRGETQYF. This sequence joins TRBV7-9 and TRBJ2-5; weak D call: TRBD2 (7 bases). The CDR3 runs to 15 residues. Germline V CDR1 and CDR2: SEHNR, FQNEAQ (reference sequence). Trimming left V 4 bases short and J 5 bases short, with 17 bases between. Combining the CDR3 with reference TRBV7-9 and TRBJ2-5 gives the whole variable domain DTGVSQNPRHKITKRGQNVTFRCDPISEHNRLYWYRQTLGQGPEFLTYFQNEAQLEKSRLLSDRFSAERPKGSFSTLEIQRTEQGDSAMYLCASSSMGGRGETQYFGPGTRLLVL.

This sequence joins TRBV14 and TRBJ1-1, with a tentative D call TRBD1 (6 bases). Germline values: CDR1 SGHDN, CDR2 FVKESK. This CDR3 contains 13 residues. Trimming took off 4 bases at V and 1 base at J, with 7 bases between the two ends. The CDR3 DNA sequence: TGTGCCAGCAGCCCCAGGGGGAACACTGAAGCTTTCTTT. Translated: CASSPRGNTEAFF.

This clone was detected a few times. The CDR3 nucleotides are TGTGCCAGCAGTTCCCTACGCCCACTGAATCAGCCCCAGCATTTT. Translation gives CASSSLRPLNQPQHF. This chain uses TRBV6-5 with TRBJ1-5; D is undetermined. The germline gives CDR1 MNHEY, CDR2 SVGAGI. The CDR3 spans 15 residues. Trimming took 4 bases from V and 4 from J, leaving 14 bases between them.

This chain uses TRBV7-8 with TRBJ1-1; D uncertain. The germline V gene encodes CDR1 SGHVS and CDR2 FQNEAQ. The length of the CDR3 is 14 residues. V was clipped by 1 base and J by 4 bases, with 10 bases between them. CDR3 region: CASSLERVGTEAFF. CDR3 sequence (DNA): TGTGCCAGCAGCTTAGAACGGGTAGGCACTGAAGCTTTCTTT.

A few counts support this clone. The chain carries TRBV7-2 and TRBJ2-7; TRBD2 matches at 13 bases. This CDR3 is built from 15 residues. The germline V gene encodes CDR1 SGHTA and CDR2 FQGNSA. Trimming cost V 5 bases and J 6 bases; bases outside gene matches: 7. The CDR3 nucleotides read TGTGCCAGCAGCGTAACTAGCGGGGGGGCTTTCGAGCAGTACTTC. Amino acid sequence: CASSVTSGGAFEQYF.

The gene calls are TRBV11-2 and TRBJ1-2; D gene unclear. V was cut by 6 bases and J by 0 bases, with 8 bases left in between. Germline CDR1 SGHAT, CDR2 FQNNGV. The CDR3 has 13 residues. The CDR3 loop reads CASSILTNYGYTF. In nucleotides, the CDR3 is TGTGCCAGCAGTATATTAACTAACTATGGCTACACCTTC.

This clone was seen more than once but under ten times. This rearrangement joins TRBV9 to TRBJ1-2; D unclear. The ends were cut back, 4 bases at V and 0 bases at J, with 10 bases in the middle. This CDR3 has 14 amino acids. Germline CDR1 reads SGDLS; CDR2 reads YYNGEE. CDR3 loop: CASSPSGANYGYTF. The CDR3 DNA is TGTGCCAGCAGCCCGAGTGGAGCTAACTATGGCTACACCTTC.

This clone was detected only a few times. The V call is TRBV27, the J call TRBJ2-7; TRBD1 aligns across 9 bases. CDR1 is MNHEY, CDR2 SMNVEV, per germline (reference sequence). V shed 3 bases and J 6 bases; nucleotides not matched to a gene: 6. This CDR3 is built from 14 residues. CDR3 nucleotides: TGTGCCAGCAGTTTGGGAGGACAGGGGAGCGAGCAGTACTTC. It yields the protein CASSLGGQGSEQYF.

The rearrangement uses TRBV12-3 or TRBV12-4 and TRBJ1-2; 7 nucleotides agree with TRBD1. V was pared by 6 bases and J by 2 bases, with 3 bases of the junction left unmatched. The CDR3 has 13 amino acids. CDR3: CASSPTGNYGYTF. CDR3 nucleotide sequence: TGTGCCAGCAGCCCGACAGGGAACTATGGCTACACCTTC.

This chain connects TRBV3-1 (or the pseudogene TRBV3-2) to TRBJ1-1, with TRBD1 identical over 7 bases. CDR3 length: 14 amino acids. Germline V gene data show CDR1 as LGHDT and CDR2 as YNNKEL (reference sequence). J was trimmed by 7 bases and V by 0 bases; bases with no gene match: 5. CDR3 region: CASSQEGGGLEAFF. CDR3 nucleotide sequence: TGTGCCAGCAGCCAAGAAGGAGGGGGCCTTGAAGCTTTCTTT.

This sequence joins TRBV5-4 and TRBJ1-4, with 7 positions matching TRBD1. The V gene's germline CDR1 is SGHNT and CDR2 YYREEE (reference sequence). V trimming: 4 bases; J trimming: 8 bases; junction bases outside the gene matches: 11. This CDR3 has 15 amino acids. The CDR3 loop is CASSQGGFRGEKLFF. The CDR3 DNA reads TGTGCCAGCAGCCAGGGGGGATTCCGAGGGGAAAAACTGTTTTTT.

The V gene is TRBV30, the J gene TRBJ2-7; no reliable D call. The germline V gene encodes CDR1 GTSNPN and CDR2 SVGIG (reference sequence). This CDR3 has 13 amino acids. Trimming removed 0 bases at V and 2 bases at J, with 8 bases between. This chain's CDR3 is CAWSVDSPYEQYF. The CDR3 DNA is TGTGCCTGGAGTGTAGACTCTCCCTACGAGCAGTACTTC.

The rearrangement joins TRBV5-1 to TRBJ1-2, with 9 bases lining up with TRBD1. Trimming took 0 bases from V and 6 from J; bases not matched to a gene: 12. Germline V gene data show CDR1 as SGHRS and CDR2 as YFSETQ. The CDR3 totals 17 residues. The CDR3 sequence is CASSLGEVPDRGHGYTF. Here the CDR3 DNA reads TGCGCCAGCAGCTTGGGCGAGGTGCCGGACAGGGGACATGGCTACACCTTC.

The chain couples TRBV7-8 to TRBJ1-1; D remains ambiguous. Germline V lookup: CDR1 SGHVS, CDR2 FQNEAQ. This CDR3 region has 13 residues. Trimming took off 2 bases at V and 2 bases at J, with 6 bases between the two ends. This CDR3 is CASSLNSNTEAFF. The CDR3 DNA reads TGTGCCAGCAGCTTAAACAGCAACACTGAAGCTTTCTTT.

This chain uses TRBV11-3 with TRBJ1-1, with D possibly matching TRBD1 (5 bases). Looked up from germline, CDR1 is SGHNT and CDR2 is YENEEA. Trimming took 0 bases from V and 0 from J, leaving 11 bases between them. The CDR3 is made up of 16 amino acids. The DNA for the CDR3 is TGTGCCAGCAGCTTAGATCTGCACAGGATGAACACTGAAGCTTTCTTT. Protein product: CASSLDLHRMNTEAFF. The full variable domain, with the rest looked up from reference TRBV11-3 and TRBJ1-1, is EAGVVQSPRYKIIEKKQPVAFWCNPISGHNTLYWYLQNLGQGPELLIRYENEEAVDDSQLPKDRFSAERLKGVDSTLKIQPAELGDSAVYLCASSLDLHRMNTEAFFGQGTRLTVV.

This sequence joins TRBV10-3 and TRBJ1-2; 7 bases fit TRBD1. Germline V gene sequence: CDR1 ENHRY, CDR2 SYGVKD. J lost 0 bases, V lost 2 bases, and 6 bases had no gene match. The CDR3 contains 16 residues. This CDR3 reads CAISERQGHSNYGYTF. CDR3 nucleotide sequence: TGTGCCATCAGTGAGAGACAGGGCCACTCTAACTATGGCTACACCTTC.

The sample holds one count of this clone. The chain employs TRBV6-5 and TRBJ1-3, with D perhaps matching TRBD1 (6 bases). With 4 bases removed from V and 0 bases from J, the gap between germline ends came to 13 bases. The V gene's germline CDR1 is MNHEY and CDR2 SVGAGI. The CDR3 extends over 16 amino acids. CDR3 residues: CASSSGHPSSGNTIYF. In DNA form, the CDR3 reads TGTGCCAGCAGTTCGGGACACCCGAGCTCTGGAAACACCATATATTTT.